Listed below are T cell receptor beta chains from one sample, sequenced in a study of beta chain features in type 1 diabetes. Here immunoSEQ multiplex PCR was the method, and the copy in TCRdb shows in-frame clones only, minus some. The sample has some 240,000 clones, around 16% seen once; the top ten hold about 0.078%. The source material was naive CD4+ T cells from blood. These receptors all come from a man aged 25-45 years with type 1 diabetes. Both conserved end residues are part of each CDR3. A D gene is named only where the DNA matches it firmly. Clone size is shown for a subset of rows, as once, few, many or a class of expanded clone.

clone_size: NA; d_call: NA; j_call: TRBJ2-1; v_call: TRBV4-3; cdr3_aa: CASSRDWRGNEQFF; cdr3_nt: TGCGCCAGCAGCCGGGATTGGAGGGGAAATGAGCAGTTCTTC
clone_size: NA; d_call: TRBD1; j_call: TRBJ2-5; v_call: TRBV6-5; cdr3_aa: CASSVLTGDETQYF; cdr3_nt: TGTGCCAGCAGTGTCCTGACAGGGGATGAGACCCAGTACTTC
clone_size: few; d_call: TRBD2; j_call: TRBJ2-3; v_call: TRBV4-3; cdr3_aa: CASSQVTSGRADTQYF; cdr3_nt: TGCGCCAGCAGCCAAGTTACTAGCGGGAGGGCAGATACGCAGTATTTT
clone_size: NA; d_call: TRBD2; j_call: TRBJ2-7; v_call: TRBV5-1; cdr3_aa: CASSSSLAGVSEQYF; cdr3_nt: TGCGCCAGCAGCTCGAGCCTAGCGGGAGTAAGTGAGCAGTACTTC
clone_size: NA; d_call: TRBD2; j_call: TRBJ2-7; v_call: TRBV29-1; cdr3_aa: CSVSGRLSYEQYF; cdr3_nt: TGCAGCGTTAGCGGGAGGCTTTCCTACGAGCAGTACTTC
clone_size: NA; d_call: TRBD1; j_call: TRBJ2-3; v_call: TRBV4-1; cdr3_aa: CASSLPRMDRSQYF; cdr3_nt: TGCGCCAGCAGCCTCCCCCGGATGGACAGGTCGCAGTATTTT
clone_size: few; d_call: TRBD2; j_call: TRBJ2-4; v_call: TRBV27; cdr3_aa: CASSRGLAGADIQYF; cdr3_nt: TGTGCCAGCAGTCGGGGACTAGCGGGAGCCGACATTCAGTACTTC
clone_size: NA; d_call: NA; j_call: TRBJ1-2; v_call: TRBV29-1; cdr3_aa: CSVVPGDTNYGYTF; cdr3_nt: TGCAGCGTTGTCCCTGGGGATACTAACTATGGCTACACCTTC
clone_size: NA; d_call: NA; j_call: TRBJ2-1; v_call: TRBV28; cdr3_aa: CASSLTLPYNEQFF; cdr3_nt: TGTGCCAGCAGTTTAACACTTCCCTACAATGAGCAGTTCTTC
clone_size: NA; d_call: NA; j_call: TRBJ2-5; v_call: TRBV2; cdr3_aa: CASSRSYQETQYF; cdr3_nt: TGTGCCAGCAGTCGCTCGTACCAAGAGACCCAGTACTTC
clone_size: NA; d_call: NA; j_call: TRBJ2-2; v_call: TRBV11-1; cdr3_aa: CASSLGQANTGELFF; cdr3_nt: TGTGCCAGCAGCTTAGGACAGGCGAACACCGGGGAGCTGTTTTTT
clone_size: once; d_call: NA; j_call: TRBJ2-3; v_call: TRBV9; cdr3_aa: CASSVRDTQYF; cdr3_nt: TGTGCCAGCAGCGTACGAGATACGCAGTATTTT
clone_size: NA; d_call: NA; j_call: TRBJ2-3; v_call: TRBV10-3; cdr3_aa: CAISGERETTQYF; cdr3_nt: TGTGCCATCAGTGGGGAGAGGGAGACTACGCAGTATTTT
clone_size: NA; d_call: TRBD1; j_call: TRBJ2-7; v_call: TRBV25-1; cdr3_aa: CASSEAGGAYEQYF; cdr3_nt: TGTGCCAGCAGTGAAGCAGGGGGTGCCTACGAGCAGTACTTC
clone_size: few; d_call: TRBD2; j_call: TRBJ2-5; v_call: TRBV29-1; cdr3_aa: CSALAGGIKTQYF; cdr3_nt: TGCAGCGCCTTAGCGGGAGGAATCAAGACCCAGTACTTC
clone_size: NA; d_call: NA; j_call: TRBJ1-1; v_call: TRBV29-1; cdr3_aa: CSVDEGLNTEAFF; cdr3_nt: TGCAGCGTTGATGAGGGCCTGAACACTGAAGCTTTCTTT
clone_size: NA; d_call: NA; j_call: TRBJ2-4; v_call: TRBV4-1; cdr3_aa: CASSQANGDIQYF; cdr3_nt: TGCGCCAGCAGCCAAGCCAACGGGGACATTCAGTACTTC
clone_size: NA; d_call: NA; j_call: TRBJ2-4; v_call: TRBV4-2; cdr3_aa: CASSQDARENIQYF; cdr3_nt: TGTGCCAGCAGCCAAGATGCTAGGGAAAACATTCAGTACTTC
clone_size: NA; d_call: TRBD2; j_call: TRBJ2-7; v_call: TRBV30; cdr3_aa: CAWSITSGRAYEQYF; cdr3_nt: TGTGCCTGGAGTATCACTAGCGGGAGGGCCTACGAGCAGTACTTC
clone_size: NA; d_call: NA; j_call: TRBJ2-3; v_call: TRBV4-3; cdr3_aa: CASSQDYASSTDTQYF; cdr3_nt: TGCGCCAGCAGCCAAGACTACGCAAGTAGCACAGATACGCAGTATTTT
clone_size: NA; d_call: NA; j_call: TRBJ2-1; v_call: TRBV28; cdr3_aa: CASSSAGPDRLPYNEQFF; cdr3_nt: TGTGCCAGCAGTTCCGCCGGACCAGACAGGCTCCCCTACAATGAGCAGTTCTTC
clone_size: NA; d_call: NA; j_call: TRBJ2-3; v_call: TRBV14; cdr3_aa: CASSQDGVSDTQYF; cdr3_nt: TGTGCCAGCAGCCAAGATGGGGTTTCAGATACGCAGTATTTT
clone_size: few; d_call: NA; j_call: TRBJ2-7; v_call: TRBV7-2; cdr3_aa: CASSPGRFLSYEQYF; cdr3_nt: TGTGCCAGCAGCCCCGGACGGTTCCTCTCCTACGAGCAGTACTTC
clone_size: few; d_call: NA; j_call: TRBJ1-2; v_call: TRBV25-1; cdr3_aa: CASSYRQDYGYTF; cdr3_nt: TGTGCCAGCAGCTACAGACAGGACTATGGCTACACCTTC
clone_size: NA; d_call: NA; j_call: TRBJ1-1; v_call: TRBV25-1; cdr3_aa: CASSESRSGNTEAFF; cdr3_nt: TGTGCCAGCAGTGAGTCCCGGTCAGGGAACACTGAAGCTTTCTTT
clone_size: NA; d_call: NA; j_call: TRBJ2-5; v_call: TRBV7-2; cdr3_aa: CASSRQNQETQYF; cdr3_nt: TGTGCCAGCAGCCGACAGAACCAAGAGACCCAGTACTTC
clone_size: NA; d_call: TRBD2; j_call: TRBJ2-5; v_call: TRBV7-9; cdr3_aa: CASSSLGALAGVEKTQYF; cdr3_nt: TGTGCCAGCAGCTCCTTAGGGGCACTAGCGGGAGTTGAGAAGACCCAGTACTTC
clone_size: few; d_call: NA; j_call: TRBJ2-3; v_call: TRBV20-1; cdr3_aa: CSARDRGTQYF; cdr3_nt: TGCAGTGCTAGAGACAGGGGTACGCAGTATTTT
clone_size: NA; d_call: NA; j_call: TRBJ2-3; v_call: TRBV27; cdr3_aa: CASSFVSRAQGTQYF; cdr3_nt: TGTGCCAGCAGTTTTGTCAGCAGGGCCCAGGGTACGCAGTATTTT
clone_size: NA; d_call: NA; j_call: TRBJ1-1; v_call: TRBV29-1; cdr3_aa: CSALESMNTEAFF; cdr3_nt: TGCAGCGCCCTTGAGTCCATGAACACTGAAGCTTTCTTT
clone_size: few; d_call: TRBD1; j_call: TRBJ2-7; v_call: TRBV7-9; cdr3_aa: CASSFRDRGYEQYF; cdr3_nt: TGTGCCAGCAGCTTCCGGGACAGGGGCTACGAGCAGTACTTC
clone_size: NA; d_call: TRBD1; j_call: TRBJ2-1; v_call: TRBV30; cdr3_aa: CASRDRFNEQFF; cdr3_nt: TGTGCCAGCCGGGACAGGTTTAATGAGCAGTTCTTC
clone_size: few; d_call: TRBD1; j_call: TRBJ1-5; v_call: TRBV5-1; cdr3_aa: CASSSGTGVQPQHF; cdr3_nt: TGCGCCAGCAGCTCCGGGACAGGGGTTCAGCCCCAGCATTTT
clone_size: few; d_call: NA; j_call: TRBJ2-1; v_call: TRBV10-3; cdr3_aa: CTTGSDYNEQFF; cdr3_nt: TGTACAACAGGGTCGGACTACAATGAGCAGTTCTTC
clone_size: few; d_call: NA; j_call: TRBJ1-5; v_call: TRBV7-3; cdr3_aa: CASSLPPHSNQPQHF; cdr3_nt: TGTGCCAGCAGCTTACCCCCCCATAGCAATCAGCCCCAGCATTTT
clone_size: NA; d_call: TRBD1; j_call: TRBJ2-5; v_call: TRBV25-1; cdr3_aa: CASSGTGDLQETQYF; cdr3_nt: TGTGCCAGCAGTGGGACAGGAGACCTCCAAGAGACCCAGTACTTC
clone_size: few; d_call: TRBD2; j_call: TRBJ2-1; v_call: TRBV29-1; cdr3_aa: CSVKGTKLAASYNEQFF; cdr3_nt: TGCAGCGTCAAGGGGACTAAACTAGCGGCTTCCTACAATGAGCAGTTCTTC
clone_size: NA; d_call: NA; j_call: TRBJ2-4; v_call: TRBV28; cdr3_aa: CASTSRTHQDF; cdr3_nt: TGTGCCAGCACCTCAAGGACCCACCAGGACTTC
clone_size: NA; d_call: NA; j_call: TRBJ1-3; v_call: TRBV29-1; cdr3_aa: CSVGRGSGNTIYF; cdr3_nt: TGCAGCGTAGGACGGGGCTCTGGAAACACCATATATTTT
clone_size: NA; d_call: NA; j_call: TRBJ1-3; v_call: TRBV9; cdr3_aa: CASSFSGGNTIYF; cdr3_nt: TGTGCCAGCAGCTTCAGCGGCGGAAACACCATATATTTT
clone_size: NA; d_call: NA; j_call: TRBJ2-2; v_call: TRBV7-2; cdr3_aa: CASSLTQNTGELFF; cdr3_nt: TGTGCCAGCAGCTTAACCCAGAACACCGGGGAGCTGTTTTTT
clone_size: NA; d_call: NA; j_call: TRBJ2-1; v_call: TRBV28; cdr3_aa: CASSSLRGSSYNEQFF; cdr3_nt: TGTGCCAGCAGTTCTCTCCGGGGTAGCTCCTACAATGAGCAGTTCTTC
clone_size: few; d_call: NA; j_call: TRBJ2-5; v_call: TRBV29-1; cdr3_aa: CSVCPPQETQYF; cdr3_nt: TGCAGCGTTTGTCCACCCCAAGAGACCCAGTACTTC
clone_size: NA; d_call: NA; j_call: TRBJ2-1; v_call: TRBV7-2; cdr3_aa: CASSRFVANEQFF; cdr3_nt: TGTGCCAGCAGCCGCTTCGTGGCCAATGAGCAGTTCTTC